One sample yielded the 29 T cell receptor beta chains listed below, sequenced in a study of T cell responses to AZD1222 COVID-19 vaccine. Generated by immunoSEQ multiplex PCR, the TCRdb table keeps only in-frame clones and is missing some. This table holds over 130,000 clones, more than 85% found once. Sample: peripheral blood, taken on day 0 of AZD1222 vaccination. The receptors originated from an adult in good health.

This rearrangement joins TRBV7-2 to TRBJ1-2, with D unresolved. This CDR3 spans 15 amino acids. With 1 base removed from V and 1 base from J, the gap between germline ends came to 10 bases. CDR1 and CDR2 from the germline V gene are SGHTA and FQGNSA. CDR3 nucleotide sequence: TGTGCCAGCAGCTTAGTTGCACTTGATAACTATGGCTACACCTTC. This encodes CASSLVALDNYGYTF.

The V and J genes are TRBV9 and TRBJ2-3; D may match TRBD1 or TRBD2 (5 bases each). The ends were cut back, 1 base at V and 1 base at J, with 13 bases in the middle. Germline V gene sequence: CDR1 SGDLS, CDR2 YYNGEE. This CDR3 region has 16 residues. CDR3 bases: TGTGCCAGCAGCGTATATGCGGTGGGGGGCACAGATACGCAGTATTTT. The encoded protein is CASSVYAVGGTDTQYF.

The chain recombines TRBV27 with TRBJ1-6; tentative D call: TRBD1 (5 bases). This CDR3 has 15 residues. Germline V gives CDR1 MNHEY, CDR2 SMNVEV (reference sequence). Trimming pared 2 bases from V and 9 bases from J, leaving 14 bases between. The CDR3 here is CASSLLGGTTSPLHF. The CDR3 region has the DNA TGTGCCAGCAGTTTACTGGGGGGGACTACTTCACCCCTCCACTTT.

Comments on this clone: This same CDR3 is encoded by further DNA sequences in the sample. J is TRBJ1-6 and V is TRBV7-2, with D unresolved. V was clipped by 4 bases and J by 9 bases, with 10 bases between them. Germline V gene sequence: CDR1 SGHTA, CDR2 FQGNSA. The CDR3 totals 13 residues. CDR3 loop: CASSSGFISPLHF. CDR3 in DNA: TGTGCCAGCAGCTCCGGTTTCATTTCACCCCTCCACTTT.

J is TRBJ1-1 and V is TRBV5-5; the D is unclear. CDR1 is SGHKS and CDR2 is YYEKEE in the germline V gene (reference sequence). Between the trimmed V and J ends, which lost 2 bases and 3 bases, there was a span of 5 bases. The CDR3 length is 12 residues. Here the CDR3 reads CASSFGDTEAFF. The CDR3 DNA is TGTGCCAGCAGCTTCGGGGACACTGAAGCTTTCTTT.

The chain couples TRBV7-2 to TRBJ2-7; D remains unclear. In germline, CDR1 is SGHTA, CDR2 FQGNSA. This CDR3 spans 12 amino acids. Trimming left V 5 bases short and J 2 bases short, with 7 bases between. CDR3 nucleotides: TGTGCCAGCAGCCGCCACCCCTACGAGCAGTACTTC. Residues: CASSRHPYEQYF.

The chain has TRBV29-1 and TRBJ2-6; D uncertain. The germline V gene encodes CDR1 SQVTM and CDR2 ANQGSEA. V was cut by 4 bases and J by 0 bases, with 7 bases left in between. CDR3 length: 14 residues. The CDR3 loop is CSVGQTSGANVLTF. In DNA form, the CDR3 reads TGCAGCGTTGGTCAAACCTCTGGGGCCAACGTCCTGACTTTC.

The chain has TRBV29-1 and TRBJ2-7, with D unresolved. The ends were cut back, 1 base at V and 0 bases at J, with 13 bases in the middle. Germline V CDR1 and CDR2: SQVTM, ANQGSEA. The CDR3 spans 15 residues. The CDR3 is CSVEAPGRASYEQYF. The CDR3 nucleotides are TGCAGCGTTGAAGCCCCGGGCAGAGCCTCCTACGAGCAGTACTTC.

V gene TRBV7-3 combines with J gene TRBJ2-1; weak D call: TRBD2 (6 bases). This CDR3 comprises 15 residues. Germline loops: CDR1 SGHTA, CDR2 FQGTGA. V was clipped by 0 bases and J by 7 bases, with 13 bases between them. The CDR3 nucleotides read TGTGCCAGCAGCTTAACGACCGGGAGAAAAAATGAGCAGTTCTTC. This encodes CASSLTTGRKNEQFF.

This clone has just one count. V and J are TRBV21-1 and TRBJ1-3; no check of the table's D call, TRBD1, against the DNA was made. TRBV21-1 is an annotated pseudogene. This CDR3 spans 17 amino acids. The CDR3 here is CAKPGGNRGFDGNTIYF. CDR3 nucleotides: TGTGCCAAACCAGGGGGGAACAGGGGGTTCGACGGAAACACCATATATTTT.

For the CDR3, the DNA is TGTGCCAGCAGCTTCGGGACCGGGGACTACGAGCAGTACTTC. Protein sequence: CASSFGTGDYEQYF. The V call is TRBV13, the J call TRBJ2-7; D may correspond to TRBD1 or TRBD2 (5 bases each). Trimming took off 3 bases at V and 3 bases at J, with 12 bases between the two ends. Per germline, CDR1 PRHDT and CDR2 FYEKMQ (reference sequence). This CDR3 is 14 amino acids long.

This clone was counted between two and nine times. The V gene is TRBV18, the J gene TRBJ2-2, with D possibly being TRBD1 or TRBD2 (6 bases each). Germline V CDR1 and CDR2: KGHSH, LQKENI. The V end lost 2 bases, the J end lost 1 base, and 11 bases lay between the germline ends. This CDR3 is built from 16 residues. The CDR3 DNA follows: TGTGCCAGCTCACCAACGGGGGCGGTGAACACCGGGGAGCTGTTTTTT. Residues: CASSPTGAVNTGELFF.

For the CDR3, the DNA is TGTGCCAGCAGTTACGTATCTGTGAGGACTAGCAATCAGCCCCAGCATTTT. Its translation: CASSYVSVRTSNQPQHF. The rearrangement links TRBV6-2 or TRBV6-3 to TRBJ1-5, with D unclear. V was clipped by 2 bases and J by 0 bases, with 14 bases between them. This CDR3 is built from 17 residues. Per the germline V gene, CDR1 is MNHEY and CDR2 is SVGEGT.

V usage is TRBV6-5 and J usage is TRBJ1-1; D unclear. Trimming took off 4 bases at V and 4 bases at J, with 13 bases between the two ends. CDR3 length: 14 amino acids. The germline V gene has CDR1 MNHEY and CDR2 SVGAGI. CDR3 bases: TGTGCCAGCAGTTTCGGCAGCCTGGGCACTGAAGCTTTCTTT. This sequence encodes CASSFGSLGTEAFF.

The V gene is TRBV11-2, the J gene TRBJ2-1; 9 bases align to TRBD2. Germline V gene data show CDR1 as SGHAT and CDR2 as FQNNGV. V lost 0 bases and J lost 8; bases outside the gene matches: 14. CDR3 length: 18 amino acids. The CDR3 sequence is CASSLDLGLGTSFYEQFF. Written as DNA, the CDR3 is TGTGCCAGCAGCTTAGATCTGGGTCTAGGGACTAGCTTCTATGAGCAGTTCTTC.

Only one count was recorded for this clone. The chain joins TRBV9 to TRBJ1-2; TRBD1 matches at 8 bases. With V trimmed by 5 bases and J by 0 bases, 9 bases remained unmatched. The CDR3 contains 16 residues. CDR1 is SGDLS and CDR2 is YYNGEE in the germline V gene. The CDR3 reads CASRKGQGTPNYGYTF. CDR3 coding DNA: TGTGCCAGCAGGAAAGGACAGGGAACTCCTAACTATGGCTACACCTTC.

This chain links TRBV2 with TRBJ2-1; 9 positions agree with TRBD1. Germline assignment: CDR1 SNHLY and CDR2 FYNNEI. Losses at the gene ends were 7 bases for V and 6 bases for J; bases not matched to a gene: 7. The CDR3 length is 14 residues. The CDR3 DNA follows: TGTGCCAGCACCAGGGACAGGGTGGCCAATGAGCAGTTCTTC. It translates to CASTRDRVANEQFF.

A single count supports this clone. The genes are TRBV18 and TRBJ1-1; D may be TRBD1 (6 bases). This CDR3 contains 14 residues. V lost 4 bases to trimming and J lost 4 bases, with 13 bases between them. Germline V gene sequence: CDR1 KGHSH, CDR2 LQKENI. The CDR3 is CASSRGHGGTEAFF. The CDR3, as DNA: TGTGCCAGCTCACGGGGACACGGGGGCACTGAAGCTTTCTTT.

The CDR3 loop reads CASTLRQGAAEAFF. The CDR3 DNA reads TGTGCCAGTACCCTCCGACAGGGTGCCGCTGAAGCTTTCTTT. V gene TRBV19 combines with J gene TRBJ1-1, with 7 bases matching TRBD1. Germline values: CDR1 LNHDA, CDR2 SQIVND (reference sequence). The J segment lost 6 bases and the V segment lost 7 bases, leaving 11 bases of the junction unmatched. The CDR3 runs to 14 residues.

V and J are TRBV6-1 and TRBJ1-2, with D hard to call. Germline V gene lookup returns CDR1 MNHNS and CDR2 SASEGT. The V end was cut by 2 bases, the J end by 3 bases, with 4 bases between. The CDR3 has 12 residues. This CDR3 is CASSETDYGYTF. The CDR3 DNA reads TGTGCCAGCAGTGAAACGGACTATGGCTACACCTTC.

Notes on this clone: Other DNA variants within this sample encode the same CDR3. The chain joins TRBV2 to TRBJ1-2; tentatively, D is TRBD1 (5 bases). V was pared by 7 bases and J by 2 bases, with 8 bases between. The CDR3 consists of 12 residues. Germline V lookup: CDR1 SNHLY, CDR2 FYNNEI. CDR3 sequence (DNA): TGTGCCAGCACGGGACGGAACTATGGCTACACCTTC. It is translated as CASTGRNYGYTF. Full variable domain (outside the CDR3, taken from reference TRBV2 and TRBJ1-2): EPEVTQTPSHQVTQMGQEVILRCVPISNHLYFYWYRQILGQKVEFLVSFYNNEISEKSEIFDDQFSVERPDGSNFTLKIRSTKLEDSAMYFCASTGRNYGYTFGSGTRLTVV.

The chain joins TRBV27 to TRBJ1-6; 12 bases align to TRBD1. Trimming at V came to 5 bases and at J to 10 bases, leaving 12 bases not matched to a gene. Germline V gene data show CDR1 as MNHEY and CDR2 as SMNVEV (reference sequence). This CDR3 spans 17 amino acids. CDR3 bases: TGTGCCAGCAGTCCAATTATTGGGGACAGGGGGCACTCACCCCTCCACTTT. Encoded protein: CASSPIIGDRGHSPLHF.

V usage is TRBV18 and J usage is TRBJ2-1; no reliable D call. CDR1 KGHSH and CDR2 LQKENI come from the germline V gene. The CDR3 has 11 amino acids. Trimming stripped 10 bases from V and 8 bases from J, with 12 bases between. The CDR3 DNA reads as TGTGCCATCCCCATTTGGGATGAGCAGTTCTTC. It yields the protein CAIPIWDEQFF.

The rearrangement joins TRBV10-3 to TRBJ2-5; no definite D call. CDR1 is ENHRY, CDR2 SYGVKD, per germline. The CDR3 spans 14 residues. Trimming took 4 bases from V and 2 from J, leaving 11 bases between them. The CDR3 nucleotides read TGTGCCATCAGTGCAATGGCGGCACAAGAGACCCAGTACTTC. Protein: CAISAMAAQETQYF.

CDR3 sequence (DNA): TGTGCCAGCAGTCTAGGGGGTCTCACTGAAGCTTTCTTT. This encodes CASSLGGLTEAFF. The genes are TRBV12-3 or TRBV12-4 and TRBJ1-1; a possible D gene is TRBD1 (6 bases). The CDR3 contains 13 residues. Trimming took 5 bases from V and 4 from J, leaving 11 bases between them.

The chain uses TRBV5-5 and TRBJ1-3; a weak D match, TRBD1 (5 bases). Germline V gene data show CDR1 as SGHKS and CDR2 as YYEKEE (reference sequence). Between the trimmed V and J ends, which lost 3 bases and 0 bases, there was a span of 10 bases. CDR3 length: 15 amino acids. CDR3 sequence (DNA): TGTGCCAGCAGCTGGGGGGGTGGCTCTGGAAACACCATATATTTT. It codes for CASSWGGGSGNTIYF.

The genes are TRBV2 and TRBJ2-6; possible D gene TRBD1, 5 bases. The CDR3 loop spans 18 amino acids. V lost 3 bases, J lost 0 bases, and 15 bases lay in between. The V gene's germline CDR1 is SNHLY and CDR2 FYNNEI. As DNA, the CDR3 is TGTGCCAGCAGTGATTCAACAGGCCATGCCTCTGGGGCCAACGTCCTGACTTTC. Its translation: CASSDSTGHASGANVLTF.

V gene TRBV6-5 combines with J gene TRBJ2-2, with D uncertain. With 6 bases removed from V and 1 base from J, the gap between germline ends came to 6 bases. Germline lookup yields CDR1 MNHEY and CDR2 SVGAGI. The CDR3 consists of 13 residues. The CDR3 here is CASRRRNTGELFF. The CDR3 DNA reads as TGTGCCAGCAGGAGAAGGAACACCGGGGAGCTGTTTTTT.

The chain is built from TRBV15 and TRBJ2-5; maybe TRBD2 (6 bases). Trimming pared 3 bases from V and 4 bases from J, leaving 18 bases between. This CDR3 contains 16 residues. Looked up from germline, CDR1 is LNHNV and CDR2 is YYDKDF (reference sequence). The DNA of the CDR3 is TGTGCCACCAGCAGCGGGGGTGGGGGAATAGGAGAGACCCAGTACTTC. The encoded protein is CATSSGGGGIGETQYF. Combining the CDR3 with reference TRBV15 and TRBJ2-5 gives the whole variable domain DAMVIQNPRYQVTQFGKPVTLSCSQTLNHNVMYWYQQKSSQAPKLLFHYYDKDFNNEADTPDNFQSRRPNTSFCFLDIRSPGLGDTAMYLCATSSGGGGIGETQYFGPGTRLLVL.